The rows below give T cell receptor beta chains drawn from one sample of a study of vaccination and CD4 T cells after COVID-19. A single record per CDR3 protein comes from TCRdb applying MiXCR to the PCR reads. Of approximately 21,000 distinct CDR3 sequences in the sample, about 50% were seen once. The sequencing here drew on CD4+ T cells from blood, taken before SARS-CoV-2 vaccination. The receptors originated from a human donor who had recovered from COVID-19. CDR3s include the opening cysteine and the closing phenylalanine or tryptophan. The D gene is left open where the match is weak. For some rows the clone size is stated as once, few or many, or as a class when expanded; others skip it.

v_gene	len	j_gene	d_gene	abundance	CDR3aa	CDR3nt
TRBV20-1	15	TRBJ1-5	TRBD1	-	CSASPGTGGFQPQHF	TGCAGTGCTAGTCCCGGGACAGGGGGCTTTCAGCCCCAGCATTTT
TRBV7-2	14	TRBJ1-4	-	-	CASSSARLGEKLFF	TGTGCCAGCAGCTCGGCCCGTTTGGGTGAAAAACTGTTTTTT
TRBV12-3/TRBV12-4	13	TRBJ2-4	-	-	CASSLEAKNIQYF	TGTGCCAGCAGTTTAGAGGCCAAAAACATTCAGTACTTC
TRBV6-1	14	TRBJ2-1	-	few	CASSSGILSNEQFF	TGTGCCAGCAGCTCCGGGATCCTTTCCAATGAGCAGTTCTTC
TRBV6-1	14	TRBJ1-1	TRBD1	few	CASTNLDRGSQAFF	TGTGCCAGCACCAACTTGGACAGGGGGAGTCAAGCTTTCTTT
TRBV20-1	13	TRBJ2-3	TRBD2	-	CSAQREGRDTQYF	TGCAGTGCGCAGCGGGAGGGCCGGGATACGCAGTATTTT
TRBV19	15	TRBJ1-1	-	-	CASRTPGRMNTEAFF	TGTGCCAGTAGGACCCCGGGACGGATGAACACTGAAGCTTTCTTT
TRBV10-3	12	TRBJ1-2	-	few	CAIGQRIHGYTF	TGTGCCATTGGACAGAGGATTCATGGCTACACCTTC
TRBV30	14	TRBJ2-5	-	-	CAWSVGRSQETQYF	TGTGCCTGGAGTGTAGGCAGGAGCCAAGAGACCCAGTACTTC
TRBV30	16	TRBJ1-6	TRBD1	-	CAWSVLGGQGASPLHF	TGTGCCTGGAGTGTACTAGGGGGACAGGGGGCTTCACCCCTCCACTTT
TRBV23-1	15	TRBJ2-4	-	few	CATDTSSLAKNIQYF	TGCGCCACAGACACCTCCAGCTTAGCCAAAAACATTCAGTACTTC
TRBV7-2	16	TRBJ2-3	-	-	CASSLGPGGGTDTQYF	TGTGCCAGCAGCTTAGGTCCAGGGGGGGGCACAGATACGCAGTATTTT
TRBV25-1	16	TRBJ2-3	TRBD2	once	CASSEFAGVRGDTQYF	TGTGCCAGCAGTGAATTTGCGGGAGTCCGGGGGGATACGCAGTATTTT
TRBV5-4	15	TRBJ2-3	-	-	CASSLEGGTRDTQYF	TGTGCCAGCAGCTTGGAAGGAGGCACAAGGGATACGCAGTATTTT
TRBV11-2	15	TRBJ2-7	TRBD2	once	CASSFGLAGAHEQYF	TGTGCCAGCAGCTTCGGGCTAGCGGGAGCTCACGAGCAGTACTTC
TRBV6-1	16	TRBJ2-1	TRBD2	-	CASSGRRSYSYNEQFF	TGTGCCAGCAGCGGGAGGCGGAGCTACTCCTACAATGAGCAGTTCTTC
TRBV28	13	TRBJ1-2	-	once	CASSERDHYGYTF	TGTGCCAGCAGTGAAAGGGATCACTATGGCTACACCTTC
TRBV5-5	14	TRBJ1-2	TRBD1	-	CASSSQGQAYGYTF	TGTGCCAGCAGCTCACAGGGACAGGCCTATGGCTACACCTTC
TRBV28	15	TRBJ2-5	TRBD2	-	CASSSRSGGGETQYF	TGTGCCAGCAGTTCACGGTCGGGAGGGGGAGAGACCCAGTACTTC
TRBV20-1	18	TRBJ1-5	-	few	CSARATGGLSFSNQPQHF	TGCAGTGCTAGAGCTACAGGTGGACTGAGCTTTAGCAATCAGCCCCAGCATTTT
TRBV7-9	16	TRBJ1-3	TRBD1	-	CASSLVTGGAGNTIYF	TGTGCCAGCAGCTTAGTGACAGGGGGCGCTGGAAACACCATATATTTT
TRBV28	16	TRBJ2-3	TRBD1	once	CASSLLPGQGTDTQYF	TGTGCCAGCAGTCTCTTACCGGGACAGGGCACAGATACGCAGTATTTT
TRBV5-4	15	TRBJ2-3	TRBD2	-	CASSLLGLAADTQYF	TGTGCCAGCAGCTTATTGGGACTAGCGGCAGATACGCAGTATTTT
TRBV29-1	12	TRBJ2-1	TRBD2	-	CSVTSGYNEQFF	TGCAGCGTGACTAGCGGCTACAATGAGCAGTTCTTC
TRBV4-1	16	TRBJ1-2	TRBD1	-	CASSHPSGQGGYGYTF	TGCGCCAGCAGCCACCCGTCGGGACAGGGCGGCTATGGCTACACCTTC
TRBV7-2	14	TRBJ1-1	-	few	CASSFIGVQGEAFF	TGTGCCAGCAGCTTCATTGGGGTACAGGGTGAAGCTTTCTTT
TRBV27	14	TRBJ2-7	TRBD2	-	CASGLGGGEYEQYF	TGTGCCAGCGGCCTGGGGGGGGGAGAGTACGAGCAGTACTTC
TRBV2	12	TRBJ1-6	-	-	CASAKESHPLHF	TGTGCCAGCGCCAAAGAAAGTCACCCCCTCCACTTT
TRBV4-1	17	TRBJ1-1	TRBD1	few	CASSQATRGRTNTEAFF	TGCGCCAGCAGCCAAGCAACCAGGGGGCGGACGAACACTGAAGCTTTCTTT
TRBV20-1	13	TRBJ2-7	-	-	CSARDYSRHEQYF	TGCAGTGCTAGAGATTATTCGAGGCACGAGCAGTACTTC
TRBV20-1	11	TRBJ2-5	-	-	CSARAQETQYF	TGCAGTGCTAGGGCCCAAGAGACCCAGTACTTC
TRBV10-2	13	TRBJ2-5	-	-	CASSDQGKETQYF	TGCGCCAGCAGTGATCAGGGAAAAGAGACCCAGTACTTC
TRBV27	16	TRBJ2-1	TRBD2	-	CASRFSGLAGDREQFF	TGTGCCAGCAGGTTTTCTGGTCTAGCGGGAGACAGGGAGCAGTTCTTC
TRBV30	16	TRBJ2-5	TRBD2	-	CAWSTGLASRAETQYF	TGTGCCTGGAGCACCGGACTAGCGAGCCGGGCAGAGACCCAGTACTTC
TRBV20-1	16	TRBJ2-5	TRBD2	few	CSARARAGEPGETQYF	TGCAGTGCTAGGGCCCGAGCGGGAGAGCCCGGGGAGACCCAGTACTTC
TRBV20-1	12	TRBJ2-7	-	-	CSGGRESYEQYF	TGCAGCGGGGGGCGGGAATCCTACGAGCAGTACTTC
TRBV4-3	17	TRBJ2-7	-	-	CASSQDAAISVAYEQYF	TGCGCCAGCAGCCAAGATGCGGCCATTAGCGTTGCCTACGAGCAGTACTTC
TRBV20-1	15	TRBJ2-7	TRBD2	-	CSAATSGRIGNEQYF	TGCAGTGCCGCAACTAGCGGGAGAATAGGCAACGAGCAGTACTTC
TRBV15	14	TRBJ2-7	TRBD1	-	CATSRGEGANEQYF	TGTGCCACCAGCAGAGGTGAGGGGGCTAACGAGCAGTACTTC
TRBV29-1	13	TRBJ1-6	-	-	CSVRWANNSPLHF	TGCAGCGTTAGGTGGGCCAATAATTCACCCCTCCACTTT
TRBV20-1	11	TRBJ1-2	-	-	CSATTGYGYTF	TGCAGTGCCACGACAGGATATGGCTACACCTTC
TRBV7-2	14	TRBJ1-4	-	-	CASSLIAQAEKLFF	TGTGCCAGCAGCTTAATCGCGCAGGCTGAAAAACTGTTTTTT
TRBV4-1	13	TRBJ2-3	-	-	CASSGGNTDTQYF	TGCGCCAGCAGCGGAGGGAACACAGATACGCAGTATTTT
TRBV25-1	17	TRBJ2-4	TRBD2	-	CASSEGGLAGAKNIQYF	TGTGCCAGCAGTGAAGGAGGACTAGCGGGAGCCAAAAACATTCAGTACTTC
TRBV15	16	TRBJ2-1	-	-	CATSRDPVLSSHEQFF	TGTGCCACCAGCAGAGATCCCGTTTTATCATCACATGAGCAGTTCTTC
TRBV21-1	16	TRBJ1-2	-	-	CASSQLTDTLFYGYTF	TGTGCCAGCAGCCAGCTGACAGACACCCTCTTCTATGGCTACACCTTC
TRBV11-3	16	TRBJ2-5	-	-	CASSLDSAGPFETQYF	TGTGCCAGCAGCTTAGATTCCGCGGGTCCGTTTGAGACCCAGTACTTC
TRBV6-1	14	TRBJ1-1	-	few	CASSRVSLNTEAFF	TGTGCCAGTAGTCGGGTCAGCTTGAACACTGAAGCTTTCTTT
TRBV6-2/TRBV6-3	15	TRBJ2-3	-	-	CASSYSIGNTDTQYF	TGTGCCAGCAGTTACTCGATTGGTAACACAGATACGCAGTATTTT
TRBV7-8	15	TRBJ1-1	TRBD1	-	CASSTRTGGRTEAFF	TGTGCCAGCAGCACACGGACAGGGGGGAGAACTGAAGCTTTCTTT